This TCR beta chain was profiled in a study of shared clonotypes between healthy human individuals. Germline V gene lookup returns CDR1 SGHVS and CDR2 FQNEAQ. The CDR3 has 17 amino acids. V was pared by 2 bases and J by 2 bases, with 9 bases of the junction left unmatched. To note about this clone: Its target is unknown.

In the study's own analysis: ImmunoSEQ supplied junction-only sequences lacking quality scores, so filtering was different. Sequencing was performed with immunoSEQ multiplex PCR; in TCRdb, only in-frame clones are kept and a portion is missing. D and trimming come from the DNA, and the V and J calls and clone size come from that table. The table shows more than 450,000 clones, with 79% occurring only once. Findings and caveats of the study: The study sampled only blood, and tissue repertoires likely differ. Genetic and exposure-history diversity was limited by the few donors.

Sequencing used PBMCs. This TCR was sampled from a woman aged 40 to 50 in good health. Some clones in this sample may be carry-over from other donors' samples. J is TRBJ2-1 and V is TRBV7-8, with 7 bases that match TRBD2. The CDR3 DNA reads TGTGCCAGCAGCTTACCCTATGAGGCGGGAGCCTACAATGAGCAGTTCTTC. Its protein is CASSLPYEAGAYNEQFF.